This T cell receptor beta chain originates from a study of shared clonotypes between healthy human individuals. Findings and caveats of the study: Blood was the sole source, and tissue repertoires probably differ.

For unsorted PBMC, around 300 ng DNA per replicate equaled tens of thousands of T cell genomes. TCRdb's copy holds only in-frame clones and misses some; the assay was immunoSEQ multiplex PCR. The sample shows about 460,000 clones, roughly four fifths of them seen only once. As regards this clone: The target antigen is unknown.

This CDR3 is built from 15 residues. CDR1 and CDR2 (germline): MGHRA, YSYEKL. V dropped 0 bases and J dropped 0 bases, with 8 bases sitting between them. The receptor was derived from a woman aged 35 to 49 in good health. Some clones in this sample may be carry-over from other donors' samples. The genes are TRBV4-1 and TRBJ1-2, with D unclear. The sample was PBMCs. CDR3 region: CASSQDKGANYGYTF. The CDR3 DNA follows: TGCGCCAGCAGCCAAGATAAGGGAGCTAACTATGGCTACACCTTC.